These T cell receptor beta chains were read from a single sample in a study of shared clonotypes between healthy human individuals. Only in-frame clones appear in the TCRdb table, and some are missing; sequencing was by immunoSEQ multiplex PCR. The repertoire includes about 680,000 clones, around 90% of them detected once, and 24% sits in the top ten. The sequencing input was naive CD8+ T cells sorted from blood. The receptors derive from a man aged 25 to 45 in good health. Both conserved end residues are trimmed from each CDR3. The D gene is left open where the match is weak.

CDR3 length: 14
D gene: TRBD1
V gene: TRBV18
CDR3 protein: ASSPSGTGGRNTIY

CDR3 length: 12
D gene: TRBD1
V gene: TRBV27
CDR3 protein: ASSLDRGVDEQY

CDR3 length: 11
D gene: NA
V gene: TRBV30
CDR3 protein: AWSLFSGSEQY

CDR3 length: 9
D gene: NA
V gene: TRBV20-1
CDR3 protein: SARDYLEAF

CDR3 length: 16
D gene: TRBD1
V gene: TRBV7-8
CDR3 protein: ASNNREGAPISGNTIY

CDR3 length: 15
D gene: TRBD2
V gene: TRBV7-6
CDR3 protein: ASSLNLAGGAYNEQF

CDR3 length: 9
D gene: NA
V gene: TRBV5-4
CDR3 protein: ASSYDTEAF

CDR3 length: 14
D gene: NA
V gene: TRBV28
CDR3 protein: ASSLGRRSHQETQY

CDR3 length: 12
D gene: NA
V gene: TRBV27
CDR3 protein: ASSLGAGSYEQY

CDR3 length: 14
D gene: NA
V gene: TRBV19
CDR3 protein: ASSANRVLQSDTQY

CDR3 length: 11
D gene: TRBD1
V gene: TRBV28
CDR3 protein: ASATGSDYEQY

CDR3 length: 10
D gene: NA
V gene: TRBV7-9
CDR3 protein: ASSPSRYEQY

CDR3 length: 13
D gene: NA
V gene: TRBV30
CDR3 protein: AWSVGQGLRDTQY

CDR3 length: 13
D gene: NA
V gene: TRBV15
CDR3 protein: ATSRDRGSNQPQH

CDR3 length: 15
D gene: NA
V gene: TRBV28
CDR3 protein: ASSSPPGLGQNYGYT

CDR3 length: 13
D gene: TRBD2
V gene: TRBV2
CDR3 protein: ASSESLAGTYEQY

CDR3 length: 13
D gene: TRBD2
V gene: TRBV28
CDR3 protein: ASSALAGITDTQY

CDR3 length: 13
D gene: NA
V gene: TRBV1
CDR3 protein: TSSQDDRGLEKLF

CDR3 length: 11
D gene: NA
V gene: TRBV5-1
CDR3 protein: ASRVNLNEKLF

CDR3 length: 11
D gene: NA
V gene: TRBV29-1
CDR3 protein: SVVGALSYEQY

CDR3 length: 10
D gene: NA
V gene: TRBV2
CDR3 protein: ASQNRDPEQY

CDR3 length: 14
D gene: TRBD2
V gene: TRBV9
CDR3 protein: ASSVGGGREKETQY

CDR3 length: 11
D gene: NA
V gene: TRBV27
CDR3 protein: ASSLSRGYGYT

CDR3 length: 12
D gene: NA
V gene: TRBV6-5
CDR3 protein: ASSSQGDAETQY

CDR3 length: 13
D gene: TRBD2
V gene: TRBV7-9
CDR3 protein: ASSDLAGGLDTQY

CDR3 length: 9
D gene: TRBD2
V gene: TRBV27
CDR3 protein: ASTRAGTEF

CDR3 length: 11
D gene: TRBD1
V gene: TRBV7-9
CDR3 protein: ASSPGQGMSYT

CDR3 length: 13
D gene: NA
V gene: TRBV7-9
CDR3 protein: ASSYGPGESYEQY

CDR3 length: 13
D gene: NA
V gene: TRBV27
CDR3 protein: ASSSIQGPNQPQH

CDR3 length: 14
D gene: NA
V gene: TRBV27
CDR3 protein: ASSLGSGQGQYEQY

CDR3 length: 13
D gene: TRBD1
V gene: TRBV6-5
CDR3 protein: ASSTNRGLTDTQY

CDR3 length: 12
D gene: TRBD2
V gene: TRBV11-2
CDR3 protein: ASSYTSGQETQY

CDR3 length: 11
D gene: TRBD2
V gene: TRBV18
CDR3 protein: ASRTSGTGELF

CDR3 length: 9
D gene: NA
V gene: TRBV2
CDR3 protein: ASRGFWGYT